Below, 14 T cell receptor beta chains from the same sample are listed, as sequenced in a study of blood T cells in healthy people across ages. Sample-barcoded 5' priming and a J-beta primer mix drove a second PCR of roughly 7 to 11 cycles. TCRdb itself ran the 5' RACE reads through MiXCR, one entry per CDR3 protein. The sample carries 1.5 million to 2 million distinct CDR3 sequences, approximately 32% recorded once. Sequencing was carried out using blood. The receptors were gathered from a woman in her twenties or thirties in good health.

The chain has TRBV3-1 and TRBJ1-1; weak D call: TRBD1 (5 bases). The V gene lost 11 bases and the J gene lost 0 bases, with 13 bases spanning the gap. This CDR3 is 13 amino acids long. Looked up from germline, CDR1 is LGHDT and CDR2 is YNNKEL (reference sequence). CDR3: CAATGGMNTEAFF. The CDR3 DNA reads TGTGCCGCTACGGGGGGGATGAACACTGAAGCTTTCTTT.

The chain links TRBV19 to TRBJ2-6; D may be TRBD1 (6 bases). Germline CDR1 LNHDA, CDR2 SQIVND (reference sequence). The ends were cut back, 4 bases at V and 0 bases at J, with 19 bases in the middle. The CDR3 has 19 amino acids. CDR3 residues: CASSTWDTPPYSGANVLTF. CDR3 nucleotides: TGTGCCAGTAGTACCTGGGACACTCCCCCCTACTCTGGGGCCAACGTCCTGACTTTC.

This clonotype was recorded a few times. The V call is TRBV11-2, the J call TRBJ2-7; TRBD1 aligns across 7 bases. The germline gives CDR1 SGHAT, CDR2 FQNNGV. The CDR3 consists of 15 residues. The junction had 11 bases not matched to a gene; V was cut back by 5 bases and J by 4 bases. CDR3 bases: TGTGCCAGCAGCCACTTCCGGGACAGCCAATACGAGCAGTACTTC. Protein: CASSHFRDSQYEQYF.

The sample holds many counts of this clonotype. The CDR3 loop is CSALTSGSLNEQFF. For the CDR3, the DNA is TGCAGCGCTTTGACTAGCGGGAGTTTAAATGAGCAGTTCTTC. The chain couples TRBV29-1 to TRBJ2-1; 12 bases agree with TRBD2. CDR1 and CDR2 (germline): SQVTM, ANQGSEA. The J segment lost 7 bases and the V segment lost 7 bases, leaving 8 bases of the junction unmatched. The CDR3 spans 14 residues.

The gene calls are TRBV7-9 and TRBJ2-3; maybe TRBD2 (6 bases). The germline V gene encodes CDR1 SEHNR and CDR2 FQNEAQ (reference sequence). The CDR3 has 16 amino acids. V lost 4 bases and J lost 0, with 14 bases in between. The CDR3 DNA reads as TGTGCCAGCAGCTCGGACTACGCGTCTAGCACAGATACGCAGTATTTT. Its protein is CASSSDYASSTDTQYF.

The gene calls are TRBV7-2 and TRBJ2-1; 8 bases are a match to TRBD2. Germline V gene lookup returns CDR1 SGHTA and CDR2 FQGNSA. CDR3 size: 17 residues. Unmatched junction bases numbered 7, after V lost 1 base and J lost 2 bases. CDR3: CASSLVRGGTTYNEQFF. The DNA of the CDR3 is TGTGCCAGCAGCTTAGTTCGCGGGGGGACGACCTACAATGAGCAGTTCTTC.

This clonotype was observed at least ten times. This chain connects TRBV4-1 to TRBJ1-2; no definite D call. Per the germline V gene, CDR1 is MGHRA and CDR2 is YSYEKL. The CDR3 runs to 14 residues. Trimming cost V 0 bases and J 8 bases, with 13 bases left between them. The CDR3 nucleotides are TGCGCCAGCAGCCAAGATTGGGCCGGAGGAGGCTACACCTTC. This codes for CASSQDWAGGGYTF.

This clonotype was counted only a few times. The chain recombines TRBV15 with TRBJ2-3, with 8 bases lining up with TRBD1. This CDR3 has 18 residues. The germline V gene encodes CDR1 LNHNV and CDR2 YYDKDF (reference sequence). The V segment lost 3 bases and the J segment 5 bases; nucleotides outside the gene matches: 16. The CDR3 region is CATSSQLGQVGRLDTQYF. The CDR3 bases are TGTGCCACCAGCAGTCAATTGGGACAGGTGGGCCGGTTAGATACGCAGTATTTT. Based on the CDR3 plus reference TRBV15 and TRBJ2-3, the full variable domain is DAMVIQNPRYQVTQFGKPVTLSCSQTLNHNVMYWYQQKSSQAPKLLFHYYDKDFNNEADTPDNFQSRRPNTSFCFLDIRSPGLGDTAMYLCATSSQLGQVGRLDTQYFGPGTRLTVL.

This chain joins TRBV7-9 and TRBJ2-1; perhaps TRBD1 as D (6 bases). The CDR3 length is 15 residues. Germline lookup yields CDR1 SEHNR and CDR2 FQNEAQ (reference sequence). Trimming pared 1 base from V and 6 bases from J, leaving 13 bases between. CDR3 amino acids: CASSLDGGSFNEQFF. Written as DNA, the CDR3 is TGTGCCAGCAGCTTAGATGGGGGCTCATTCAATGAGCAGTTCTTC.

A few counts support this clonotype. The V and J genes are TRBV6-5 and TRBJ1-2; 7 bases map to TRBD1. Germline values: CDR1 MNHEY, CDR2 SVGAGI. The CDR3 sequence is 14 residues long. V lost 0 bases and J lost 4; bases outside the gene matches: 2. The DNA for the CDR3 is TGTGCCAGCAGTTACTCGGGACAGCGCTATGGCTACACCTTC. It is translated as CASSYSGQRYGYTF.

In this sample, this clonotype turned up a few times. This chain connects TRBV20-1 to TRBJ2-5; D is uncertain. Deletions cut 2 bases from V and 2 bases from J, with 6 bases between. This CDR3 region has 12 residues. From germline, CDR1 is DFQATT and CDR2 SNEGSKA (reference sequence). For the CDR3, the DNA is TGCAGTGCTAGATACCTACAAGAGACCCAGTACTTC. As protein: CSARYLQETQYF.

This clonotype has a count of ten or more. Sequence at one end of the junction differs from germline and may be a read error. The gene calls are TRBV4-1 and TRBJ1-5; D remains unclear. The CDR3 totals 13 residues. CDR1 is MGHRA and CDR2 is YSYEKL in the germline V gene. CDR3 residues: CASSQDIGQPQHF. CDR3 DNA sequence: TGTGCCAGCAGCCAAGATATAGGTCAGCCCCAGCATTTT.

This clonotype was picked up a small number of times. The rearrangement uses TRBV13 and TRBJ2-1; D perhaps matches TRBD1 (6 bases). CDR1 is PRHDT and CDR2 is FYEKMQ in the germline V gene (reference sequence). CDR3 length equals 16 residues. The V end lost 5 bases, the J end lost 4 bases, and 18 bases lay between the germline ends. The CDR3 here is CASSLEGEGDYNEQFF. CDR3 coding DNA: TGTGCCAGCAGCCTAGAAGGAGAGGGGGATTACAATGAGCAGTTCTTC.

This chain connects TRBV12-3 or TRBV12-4 to TRBJ2-1; D not resolved. The V gene lost 5 bases and the J gene lost 5 bases, with 13 bases spanning the gap. CDR3 length: 14 residues. CDR3 loop: CASSPGNFNNEQFF. Here the CDR3 DNA reads TGTGCCAGCAGTCCTGGGAACTTCAACAATGAGCAGTTCTTC.